The following is a TCR beta chain sequence with its context. Its antigen remains unknown. CDR1 SGHNT and CDR2 YYREEE come from the germline V gene (reference sequence). CDR3 length equals 15 residues. V lost 4 bases and J 5 bases, leaving 18 bases between the germline ends. This entry belongs to a study of T cell responses to AZD1222 COVID-19 vaccine. Study-wide points: When two AZD1222 doses had been given, Spike-specific TCR breadth and depth rose.

The method was immunoSEQ multiplex PCR; TCRdb's version includes in-frame clones alone and lacks a portion of them. The sample lists 180,000 or so clones; roughly 93% were seen once. This TCR derives from an adult in good health. V and J are TRBV5-4 and TRBJ2-5; D not certain. The sequences come from peripheral blood, collected on day 0 of AZD1222 vaccination. The CDR3 DNA reads TGTGCCAGCAGCCTGGTCTTTAGTGGTAGCGAGACCCAGTACTTC. It yields the protein CASSLVFSGSETQYF.